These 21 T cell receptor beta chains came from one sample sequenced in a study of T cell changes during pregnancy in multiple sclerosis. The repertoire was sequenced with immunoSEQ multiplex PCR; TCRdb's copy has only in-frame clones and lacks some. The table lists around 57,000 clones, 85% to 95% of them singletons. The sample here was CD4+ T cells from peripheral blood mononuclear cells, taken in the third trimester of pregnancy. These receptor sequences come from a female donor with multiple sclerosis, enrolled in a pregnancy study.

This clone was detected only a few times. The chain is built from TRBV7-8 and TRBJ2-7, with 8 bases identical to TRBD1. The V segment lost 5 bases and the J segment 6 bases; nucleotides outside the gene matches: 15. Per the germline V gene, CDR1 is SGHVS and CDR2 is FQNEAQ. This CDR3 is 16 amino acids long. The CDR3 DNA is TGTGCCAGCAGCCTCAACCCGGGACAGGCCCTACTCGAGCAGTACTTC. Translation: CASSLNPGQALLEQYF.

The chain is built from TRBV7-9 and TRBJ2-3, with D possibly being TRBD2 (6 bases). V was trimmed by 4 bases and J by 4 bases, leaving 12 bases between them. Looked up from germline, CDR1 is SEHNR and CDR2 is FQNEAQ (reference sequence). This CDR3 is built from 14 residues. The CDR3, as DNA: TGTGCCAGCAGCTACTCCGGGGAGGCAGATACGCAGTATTTT. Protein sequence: CASSYSGEADTQYF.

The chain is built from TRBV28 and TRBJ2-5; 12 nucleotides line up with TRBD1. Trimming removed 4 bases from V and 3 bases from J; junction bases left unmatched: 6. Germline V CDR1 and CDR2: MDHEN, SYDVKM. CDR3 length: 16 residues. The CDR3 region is CASSSPGQGAKETQYF. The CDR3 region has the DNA TGTGCCAGCAGTTCTCCGGGACAGGGGGCCAAAGAGACCCAGTACTTC.

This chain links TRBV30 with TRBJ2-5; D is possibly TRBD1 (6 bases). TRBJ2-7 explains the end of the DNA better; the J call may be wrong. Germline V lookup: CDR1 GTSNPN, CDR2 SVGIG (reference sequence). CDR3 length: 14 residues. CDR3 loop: CAWSRAGAVHEQYF. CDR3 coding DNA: TGTGCCTGGAGTCGGGCAGGGGCGGTCCACGAGCAGTACTTC.

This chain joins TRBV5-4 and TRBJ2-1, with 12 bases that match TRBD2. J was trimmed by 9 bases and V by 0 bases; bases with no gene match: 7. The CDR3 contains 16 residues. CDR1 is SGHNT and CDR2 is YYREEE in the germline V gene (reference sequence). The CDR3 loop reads CASSLGLAGVVGEQFF. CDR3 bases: TGTGCCAGCAGCTTGGGACTAGCGGGAGTTGTAGGTGAGCAGTTCTTC.

The CDR3 here is CASSLGGRARHEQFF. As DNA, the CDR3 is TGTGCCAGCAGCTTGGGCGGGAGGGCCAGGCATGAGCAGTTCTTC. The chain is built from TRBV5-4 and TRBJ2-1; 9 bases are shared with TRBD2. This CDR3 spans 15 amino acids. Germline lookup yields CDR1 SGHNT and CDR2 YYREEE (reference sequence). With V trimmed by 0 bases and J by 8 bases, 6 bases remained unmatched.

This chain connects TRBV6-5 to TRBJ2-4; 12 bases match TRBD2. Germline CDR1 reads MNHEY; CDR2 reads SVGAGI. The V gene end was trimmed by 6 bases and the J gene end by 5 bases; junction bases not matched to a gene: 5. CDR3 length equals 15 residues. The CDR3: CASSPTSGRENIQYF. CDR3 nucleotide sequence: TGTGCCAGCAGCCCGACTAGCGGGAGAGAAAACATTCAGTACTTC.

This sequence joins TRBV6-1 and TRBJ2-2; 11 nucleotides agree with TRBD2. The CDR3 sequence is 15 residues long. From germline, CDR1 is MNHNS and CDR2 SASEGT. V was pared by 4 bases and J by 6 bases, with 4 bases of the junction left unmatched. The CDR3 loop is CASSVTSGSPGELFF. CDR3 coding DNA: TGTGCCAGCAGTGTCACTAGCGGGAGTCCCGGGGAGCTGTTTTTT.

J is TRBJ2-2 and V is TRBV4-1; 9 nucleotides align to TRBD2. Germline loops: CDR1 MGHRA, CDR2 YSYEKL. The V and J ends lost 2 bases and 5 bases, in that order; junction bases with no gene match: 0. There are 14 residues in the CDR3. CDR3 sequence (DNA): TGCGCCAGCAGCCAACTAGCGGGGACCGGGGAGCTGTTTTTT. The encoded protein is CASSQLAGTGELFF.

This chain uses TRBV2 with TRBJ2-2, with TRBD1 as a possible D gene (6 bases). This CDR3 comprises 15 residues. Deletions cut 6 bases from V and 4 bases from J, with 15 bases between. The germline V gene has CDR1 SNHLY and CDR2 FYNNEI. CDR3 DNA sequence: TGTGCCAGCAGCATCCGGGACACCAGCACCGGGGAGCTGTTTTTT. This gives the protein CASSIRDTSTGELFF.

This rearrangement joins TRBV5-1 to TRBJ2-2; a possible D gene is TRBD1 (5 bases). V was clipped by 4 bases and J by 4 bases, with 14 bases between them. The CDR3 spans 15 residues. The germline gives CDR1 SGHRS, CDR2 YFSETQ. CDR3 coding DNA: TGCGCCAGCAGCAACAGGCAGGGATCCACCGGGGAGCTGTTTTTT. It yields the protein CASSNRQGSTGELFF.

CDR3 sequence (DNA): TGTGCCAGCAGTCGACAGCCTAATCAGCCCCAGCATTTT. It encodes CASSRQPNQPQHF. The chain uses TRBV5-6 and TRBJ1-5; TRBD1 might be the D (5 bases). V dropped 5 bases and J dropped 4 bases, with 10 bases sitting between them. CDR3 length: 13 residues. Germline assignment: CDR1 SGHDT and CDR2 YYEEEE.

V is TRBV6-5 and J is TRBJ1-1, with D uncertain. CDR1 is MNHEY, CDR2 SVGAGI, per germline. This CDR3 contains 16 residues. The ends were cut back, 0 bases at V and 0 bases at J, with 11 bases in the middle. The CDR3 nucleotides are TGTGCCAGCAGTTACTCGAGGGCCCCAATGAACACTGAAGCTTTCTTT. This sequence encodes CASSYSRAPMNTEAFF.

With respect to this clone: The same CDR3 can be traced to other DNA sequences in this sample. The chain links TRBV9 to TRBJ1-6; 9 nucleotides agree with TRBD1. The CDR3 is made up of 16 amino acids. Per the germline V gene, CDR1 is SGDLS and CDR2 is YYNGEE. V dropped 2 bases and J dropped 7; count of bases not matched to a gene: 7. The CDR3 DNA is TGTGCCAGCAGCGTCGGACAGGGGCAGCCCAATTCACCCCTCCACTTT. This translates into CASSVGQGQPNSPLHF. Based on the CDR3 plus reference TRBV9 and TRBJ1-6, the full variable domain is DSGVTQTPKHLITATGQRVTLRCSPRSGDLSVYWYQQSLDQGLQFLIQYYNGEERAKGNILERFSAQQFPDLHSELNLSSLELGDSALYFCASSVGQGQPNSPLHFGNGTRLTVT.

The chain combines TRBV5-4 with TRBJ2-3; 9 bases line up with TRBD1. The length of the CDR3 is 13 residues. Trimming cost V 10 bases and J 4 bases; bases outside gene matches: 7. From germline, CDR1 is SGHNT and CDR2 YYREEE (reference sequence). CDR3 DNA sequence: TGTGCCGTCCAGGACAGGGGTGCAGATACGCAGTATTTT. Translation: CAVQDRGADTQYF.

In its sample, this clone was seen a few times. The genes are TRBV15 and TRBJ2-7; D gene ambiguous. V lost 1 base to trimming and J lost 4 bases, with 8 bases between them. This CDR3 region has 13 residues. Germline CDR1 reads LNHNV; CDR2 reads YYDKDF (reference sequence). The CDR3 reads CATSRGSGYEQYF. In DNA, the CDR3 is TGTGCCACCAGCAGAGGGTCAGGATACGAGCAGTACTTC.

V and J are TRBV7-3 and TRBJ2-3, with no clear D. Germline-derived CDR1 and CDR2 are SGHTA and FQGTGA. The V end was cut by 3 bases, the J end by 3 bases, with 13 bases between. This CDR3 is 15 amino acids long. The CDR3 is CASSFDGAPTDTQYF. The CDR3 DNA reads TGTGCCAGCAGCTTCGACGGAGCCCCAACAGATACGCAGTATTTT. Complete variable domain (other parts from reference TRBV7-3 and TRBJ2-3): GAGVSQTPSNKVTEKGKYVELRCDPISGHTALYWYRQSLGQGPEFLIYFQGTGAADDSGLPNDRFFAVRPEGSVSTLKIQRTERGDSAVYLCASSFDGAPTDTQYFGPGTRLTVL.

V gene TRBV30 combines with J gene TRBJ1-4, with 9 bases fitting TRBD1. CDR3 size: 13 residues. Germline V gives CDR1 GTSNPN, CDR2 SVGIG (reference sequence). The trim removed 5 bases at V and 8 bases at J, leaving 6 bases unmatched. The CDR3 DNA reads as TGTGCCTGGGCCCGGGACAGGGACGAAAAACTGTTTTTT. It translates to CAWARDRDEKLFF.

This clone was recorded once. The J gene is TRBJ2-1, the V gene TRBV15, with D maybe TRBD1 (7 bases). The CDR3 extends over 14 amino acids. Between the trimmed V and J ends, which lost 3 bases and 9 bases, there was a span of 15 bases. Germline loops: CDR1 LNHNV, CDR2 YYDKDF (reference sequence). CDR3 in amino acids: CATSSGRGDGEQFF. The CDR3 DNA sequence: TGTGCCACCAGCAGCGGCAGGGGGGATGGTGAGCAGTTCTTC.

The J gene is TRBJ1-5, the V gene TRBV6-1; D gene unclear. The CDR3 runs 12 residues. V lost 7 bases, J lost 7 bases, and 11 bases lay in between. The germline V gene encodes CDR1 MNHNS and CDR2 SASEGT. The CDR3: CASTEARQPQHF. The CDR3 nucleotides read TGTGCCAGCACCGAAGCGAGGCAGCCCCAGCATTTT.

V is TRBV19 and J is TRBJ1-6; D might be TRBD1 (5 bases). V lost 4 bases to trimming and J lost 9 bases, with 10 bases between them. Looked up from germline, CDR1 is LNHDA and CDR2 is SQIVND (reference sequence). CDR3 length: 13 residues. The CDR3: CASSSDGGSPLHF. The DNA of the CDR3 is TGTGCCAGTAGTAGCGACGGGGGTTCACCCCTCCACTTT.